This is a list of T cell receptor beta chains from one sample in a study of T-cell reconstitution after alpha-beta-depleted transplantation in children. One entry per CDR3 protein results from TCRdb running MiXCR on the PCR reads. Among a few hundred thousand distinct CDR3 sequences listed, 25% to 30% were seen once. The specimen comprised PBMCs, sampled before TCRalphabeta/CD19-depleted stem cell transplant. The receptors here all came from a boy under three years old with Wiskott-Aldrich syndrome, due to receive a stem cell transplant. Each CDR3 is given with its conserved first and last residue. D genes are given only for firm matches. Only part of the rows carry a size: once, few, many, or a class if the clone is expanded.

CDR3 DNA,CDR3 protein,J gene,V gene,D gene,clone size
TGCGCCATCAGCTTGGCCGAGAACAGCTGGTACGAGCAGTACTTC,CAISLAENSWYEQYF,TRBJ2-7,TRBV5-1,-,-
TGTGCCAGCAGTTTATTAGCCAGCAAAGAGGTAGCCTACGAGCAGTACTTC,CASSLLASKEVAYEQYF,TRBJ2-7,TRBV28,-,-
TGTGCCAGCAGTAGGGCAGACCAAGAGACCCAGTACTTC,CASSRADQETQYF,TRBJ2-5,TRBV6-1,-,-
TGTGCCAGCAGCCAAGGGGAGCGGCAGCCCCAGCATTTT,CASSQGERQPQHF,TRBJ1-5,TRBV3-1,-,few
TGTGCCAGCAGATCCCGGGACATAACCTACGAGCAGTACTTC,CASRSRDITYEQYF,TRBJ2-7,TRBV28,-,-
TGCGCCAGCCGGGACTTCCACAATGAGCAGTTCTTC,CASRDFHNEQFF,TRBJ2-1,TRBV10-1,-,-
TGCAGTGCTATCCCTAGCCAATTATCTCCAGAGACCCAGTACTTC,CSAIPSQLSPETQYF,TRBJ2-5,TRBV20-1,-,many
TGTGCCAGCAGCTTAGCCCGATGGTCAGGGGTAGGGAATTCACCCCTCCACTTT,CASSLARWSGVGNSPLHF,TRBJ1-6,TRBV7-8,-,-
TGCAGCGTTGGTTCTAGCGGGAGAATAAACGGGGAGCTGTTTTTT,CSVGSSGRINGELFF,TRBJ2-2,TRBV29-1,TRBD2,few
TGTGCCAGCAACGAGGGGGGACAGGGGGGAACGGGAGCTTTCTTT,CASNEGGQGGTGAFF,TRBJ1-1,TRBV6-1,TRBD1,few
TGCAGTGCCAGACGGGACAGTGCCTTTGGCTACACCTTC,CSARRDSAFGYTF,TRBJ1-2,TRBV20-1,TRBD1,few
TGCAGTGCTATAGGTAGCGGGAGGGCCGGTTCTAGCACAGATACGCAGTATTTT,CSAIGSGRAGSSTDTQYF,TRBJ2-3,TRBV20-1,TRBD2,-
TGTGCCAGCTCACCATCGCGTGGGGGCTTTGTGGAAAAACTGTTTTTT,CASSPSRGGFVEKLFF,TRBJ1-4,TRBV18,-,-
TGCAGTGCTAGAGATCAAAGGGCAGGGATGTTTACCGGGGAGCTGTTTTTT,CSARDQRAGMFTGELFF,TRBJ2-2,TRBV20-1,-,-